This TCR beta chain was identified during a study of blood T cell repertoires in COVID-19. The overall study: Samples of COVID-19 (acute and convalescent) were obtained from the United States, Italy and Spain.

The table came from immunoSEQ multiplex PCR; TCRdb's copy has only in-frame clones and leaves some out. This sample yields over 150,000 clones, of which 88% are seen a single time; roughly 2% belongs to the top ten. Germline CDR1 reads SGHNT; CDR2 reads YYREEE (reference sequence). This CDR3 region has 15 residues. Trimming took 4 bases from V and 6 from J; bases not matched to a gene: 11. Sequenced input: peripheral blood. The V call is TRBV5-4, the J call TRBJ2-7, with 9 nucleotides matching TRBD1. The source of this sequence is a man aged 45-65 years who had recovered from COVID-19. CDR3 residues: CASSPPGQGTREQYF. CDR3 DNA: TGTGCCAGCAGCCCACCGGGACAGGGAACCCGCGAGCAGTACTTC.